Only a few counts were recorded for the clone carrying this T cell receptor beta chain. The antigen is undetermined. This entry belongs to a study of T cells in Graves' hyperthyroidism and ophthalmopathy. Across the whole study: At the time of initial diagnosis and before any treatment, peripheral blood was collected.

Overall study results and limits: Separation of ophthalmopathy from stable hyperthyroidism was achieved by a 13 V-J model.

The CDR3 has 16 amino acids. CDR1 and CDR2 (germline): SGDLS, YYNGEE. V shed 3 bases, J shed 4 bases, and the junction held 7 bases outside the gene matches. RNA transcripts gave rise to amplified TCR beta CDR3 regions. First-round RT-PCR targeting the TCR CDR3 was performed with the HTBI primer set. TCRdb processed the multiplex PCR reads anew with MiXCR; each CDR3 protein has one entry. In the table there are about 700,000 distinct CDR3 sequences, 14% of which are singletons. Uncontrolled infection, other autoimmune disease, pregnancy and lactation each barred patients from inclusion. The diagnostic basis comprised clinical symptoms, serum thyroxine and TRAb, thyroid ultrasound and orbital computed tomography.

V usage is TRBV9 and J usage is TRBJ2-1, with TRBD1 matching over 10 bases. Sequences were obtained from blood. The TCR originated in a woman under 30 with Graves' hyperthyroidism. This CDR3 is CASSDPGQGPYNEQFF. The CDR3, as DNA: TGTGCCAGCAGCGACCCGGGACAGGGGCCATACAATGAGCAGTTCTTC.